These T cell receptor beta chains were read from a single sample in a study of blood T cells in healthy people across ages. TCRdb reanalysed the 5' RACE reads using MiXCR and keeps one entry per CDR3 protein. In the table there are over 600,000 distinct CDR3 sequences, around 50% of which are singletons. Sample: blood. All receptors come from a man older than 75 in good health. Both conserved end residues are part of each CDR3.

CASSLGSGPDTQYF TRBV14 14 TRBJ2-3
CASSQRGLAGITDTQYF TRBV4-2 17 TRBJ2-3
CDSREAGGTTDTQYF TRBV2 15 TRBJ2-3
CASSYRGRTGELFF TRBV6-2/TRBV6-3 14 TRBJ2-2
CAISESRQGKTDTQYF TRBV10-3 16 TRBJ2-3
CASSFDRVHGYTF TRBV6-5 13 TRBJ1-2
CASSHSGQENEKLFF TRBV4-3 15 TRBJ1-4
CASSPGLADHTDTQYF TRBV9 16 TRBJ2-3
CAINPAGEAEQFF TRBV10-3 13 TRBJ2-1
CASSLNSGETQFF TRBV12-3/TRBV12-4 13 TRBJ2-1
CSAVAFRETQYF TRBV29-1 12 TRBJ2-5
CASSETQRGYTQYF TRBV2 14 TRBJ2-3
CASSVAPRPPNNGQYF TRBV9 16 TRBJ2-5
CNGRPSLHTEAFF TRBV29-1 13 TRBJ1-1
CASSGRATYEQYF TRBV7-2 13 TRBJ2-7
CASSHATKGETQYF TRBV3-1 14 TRBJ2-5
CARNNEQFF TRBV28 9 TRBJ2-1
CASSLLALSTDTQYF TRBV28 15 TRBJ2-3
CATSDREHGYTF TRBV24-1 12 TRBJ1-2
CASSPNGGVQETQYF TRBV6-6 15 TRBJ2-5
CASSPTVAGGQETQYF TRBV9 16 TRBJ2-5
CSASGETQYF TRBV20-1 10 TRBJ2-5
CSARVAGGETQYF TRBV20-1 13 TRBJ2-5
CAISWDRGMEQFF TRBV10-3 13 TRBJ2-1
CASSQEGGTYEQYF TRBV4-3 14 TRBJ2-7
CASSYGYQETQYF TRBV6-5 13 TRBJ2-5
CASRGTGVFLYTEAFF TRBV28 16 TRBJ1-1
CASSWWDIGEKLFF TRBV5-6 14 TRBJ1-4
CAGSQDLTNTGELFF TRBV3-1 15 TRBJ2-2
CASGTSTDTQYF TRBV27 12 TRBJ2-3
CASSITSLYQETQYF TRBV7-9 15 TRBJ2-5
CASSPPTLAGNNEQFF TRBV18 16 TRBJ2-1
CASSAGTGGTQYF TRBV5-1 13 TRBJ2-5
CASSLNRPLADTQYF TRBV7-2 15 TRBJ2-3
CASSLVWVQETQYF TRBV5-5 14 TRBJ2-5
CASSLRASGRSYNERFF TRBV5-5 17 TRBJ2-1
CASSVAGLGPYEQYF TRBV9 15 TRBJ2-7
CSVRLAGGTDTQYF TRBV29-1 14 TRBJ2-3
CASSALRLAGMNEQFF TRBV9 16 TRBJ2-1
CASSNPGPIYNEQFF TRBV2 15 TRBJ2-1
CASSAISGVYNEQFF TRBV25-1 15 TRBJ2-1
CASSLSTGVQETQYF TRBV28 15 TRBJ2-5
CASSRTETQYF TRBV4-2 11 TRBJ2-5
CASSPLRAGAYNEQFF TRBV27 16 TRBJ2-1
CSARGVTNEKLFF TRBV20-1 13 TRBJ1-4
CASSQDVGTVTEAFF TRBV4-2 15 TRBJ1-1
CSAPPPTSGIYRDQFF TRBV20-1 16 TRBJ2-1